These T cell receptor beta chains were read from a single sample in a study of control samples from healthy donors and cancer patients. The assay was immunoSEQ multiplex PCR, and TCRdb's table has in-frame clones only and misses some. The data hold 99,000 or so clones, with roughly four fifths observed a single time. Specimen: blood. The source is a man aged 55 to 70 in good health. CDR3s include the opening cysteine and the closing phenylalanine or tryptophan.

v_gene	j_gene	CDR3aa
TRBV6-5	TRBJ1-2	CASARAGGGSGYTF
TRBV5-5	TRBJ1-4	CASSLAWDVNEKLFF
TRBV6-5	TRBJ2-5	CASVSGDIQETQYF
TRBV7-3	TRBJ2-3	CASSKSGGLTDTQYF
TRBV4-1	TRBJ1-5	CASSQSWQSNQPQHF
TRBV27	TRBJ2-7	CASSPRNGSHDEQYF
TRBV4-1	TRBJ1-4	CPSSPKDTGRENQKLFF
TRBV10-1	TRBJ2-7	CASSLETRDSCSYEQYF
TRBV23-1	TRBJ1-2	CALLTGRNYGYTF
TRBV4-2	TRBJ1-4	CASSQEPRGGNEKLFF